This T cell receptor beta chain was obtained from a study of OX40 agonist ivuxolimab in advanced cancers. As for the study more broadly: Ivuxolimab was a fully human IgG2 agonistic monoclonal antibody targeting the costimulatory receptor OX40 (CD134). Intravenous ivuxolimab was administered to patients every 2 weeks at six dose levels: 0.01, 0.1, 0.3, 1.5, 3 and 10 mg/kg. Of the roughly 54 dose-escalation patients, hepatocellular carcinoma was present in about 19, melanoma in roughly 15, renal cell carcinoma in 9 and head and neck cancer in 9. In the dose-escalation cohort, 70% to 85% of patients were male, and the mean age was roughly 56 years with a range of roughly 20 to 80. Patients were allowed to have had prior anti-PD-1, anti-PD-L1 or anti-CTLA-4 therapy, and approximately 41% of the dose-escalation patients had previously received checkpoint inhibitors. Three dose-escalation patients achieved partial responses, one with hepatocellular carcinoma and two with cutaneous melanoma. The purpose of peripheral TCRbeta sequencing was to test whether ivuxolimab changed TCR sequence diversity and led to clonal T-cell expansion. The paper reports the monotherapy dose-escalation portion (N of about 47 patients) of the phase I ivuxolimab trial. Study-wide conclusions, independent of this receptor: After ivuxolimab, expanded clones were on average more numerous among CD8+ T cells than among CD4+ T cells. At doses from 0.1 to 3.0 mg/kg, clonal expansion was seen in both CD4+ and CD8+ blood T cells between baseline and week 6. Low levels of normalized T-cell clonal expansion were also seen in some nonresponding patients. Which antigens the clonally expanded peripheral T cells were specific for was not determined. In the 0.1-3.0 mg/kg groups, partial responders had among the lowest normalized peripheral clonal expansion, particularly in CD8+ T cells.

The trial excluded patients who had a history of autoimmune disease or who were on systemic immunosuppression. In every dose cohort, peripheral blood was drawn for TCR sequencing at baseline, cycle 4 day 1, and cycle 7 day 1. The samples were drawn from a first-in-human, open-label, multicenter phase I dose-escalation trial of ivuxolimab. The trial enrolled adults with locally advanced or metastatic head and neck squamous cell, hepatocellular, melanoma or renal cell carcinoma. Before TCR sequencing, CD4+ and CD8+ T cells were separately sorted from peripheral blood. The germline V gene gives CDR1 as KGHSH and CDR2 as LQKENI. The CDR3 measures 16 amino acids from cysteine to phenylalanine. Only the CDR3 part of the read is kept: 48 bases, read in frame from the first base. V lost 2 bases and J lost 4 bases; the stretch between them is 14 bases long. For sequencing of the TCRbeta CDR3 region, genomic DNA was extracted from the sorted cells. The immunoSEQ Assay was used for sequencing of TCRbeta CDR3 regions. The clones in this table, taken by TCRdb from immuneACCESS, are in-frame only. Not every clone is retained; where verified, under half of the shortfall comes from an unresolved V gene, and the cause of the rest is unknown. This sample lists roughly 86,000 clones; 92% were detected once. The ten largest clonotypes hold 1.1% of the sample.

Worth noting for this clone: The clone's antigen remains unknown. No base quality information exists; no much larger clone differs at one position.

The sample in question was CD4+ or CD8+ T cells sorted from blood, obtained in a trial of the OX40 agonist ivuxolimab. The clonotype comes from an adult with an advanced solid tumor such as melanoma, head and neck, liver or kidney cancer. The rearrangement combines TRBV18 with TRBJ2-2; TRBD2 could be the D gene, as 5 bases match. The CDR3 loop reads CASSPNEAGGTGELFF. The bases are TGTGCCAGCTCACCAAACGAGGCGGGTGGCACCGGGGAGCTGTTTTTT.